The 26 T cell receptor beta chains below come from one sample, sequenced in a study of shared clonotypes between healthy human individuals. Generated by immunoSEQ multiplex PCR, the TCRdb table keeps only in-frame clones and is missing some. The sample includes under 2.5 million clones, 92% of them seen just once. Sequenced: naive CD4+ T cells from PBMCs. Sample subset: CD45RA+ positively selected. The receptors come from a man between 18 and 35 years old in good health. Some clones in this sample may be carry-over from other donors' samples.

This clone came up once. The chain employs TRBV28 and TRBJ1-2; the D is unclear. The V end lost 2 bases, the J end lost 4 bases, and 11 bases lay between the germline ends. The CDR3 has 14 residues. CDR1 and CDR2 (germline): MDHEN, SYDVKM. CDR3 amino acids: CASSLEGASYGYTF. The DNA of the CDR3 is TGTGCCAGCAGTTTAGAGGGAGCCTCCTATGGCTACACCTTC.

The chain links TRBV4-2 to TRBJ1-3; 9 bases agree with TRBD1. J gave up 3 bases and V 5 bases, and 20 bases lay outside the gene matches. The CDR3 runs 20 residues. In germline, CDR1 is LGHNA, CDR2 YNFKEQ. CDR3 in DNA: TGTGCCAGCAGCATCAAGGAAGGGACAGGGTTAGTAGCGGTTGGAAACACCATATATTTT. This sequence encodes CASSIKEGTGLVAVGNTIYF.

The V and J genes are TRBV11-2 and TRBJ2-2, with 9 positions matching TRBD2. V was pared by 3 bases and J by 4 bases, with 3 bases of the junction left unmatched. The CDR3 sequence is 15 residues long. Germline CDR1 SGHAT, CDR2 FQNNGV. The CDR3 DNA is TGTGCCAGCAGCTTTAGCGGGAGAGTCACCGGGGAGCTGTTTTTT. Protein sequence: CASSFSGRVTGELFF.

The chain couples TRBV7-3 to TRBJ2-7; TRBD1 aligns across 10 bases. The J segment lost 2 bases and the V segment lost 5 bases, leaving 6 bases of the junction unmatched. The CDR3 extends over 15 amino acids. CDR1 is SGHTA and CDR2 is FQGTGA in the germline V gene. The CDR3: CASSIGQGETYEQYF. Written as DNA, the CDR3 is TGTGCCAGCAGCATCGGACAGGGGGAAACCTACGAGCAGTACTTC. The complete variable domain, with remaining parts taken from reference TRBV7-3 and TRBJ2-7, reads GAGVSQTPSNKVTEKGKYVELRCDPISGHTALYWYRQSLGQGPEFLIYFQGTGAADDSGLPNDRFFAVRPEGSVSTLKIQRTERGDSAVYLCASSIGQGETYEQYFGPGTRLTVT.

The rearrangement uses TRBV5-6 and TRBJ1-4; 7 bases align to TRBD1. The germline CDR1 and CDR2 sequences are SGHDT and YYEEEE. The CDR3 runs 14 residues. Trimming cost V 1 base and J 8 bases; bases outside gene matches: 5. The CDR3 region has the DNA TGTGCCAGCAGCTTGTTTGGACAGGAGGAAAAACTGTTTTTT. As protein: CASSLFGQEEKLFF. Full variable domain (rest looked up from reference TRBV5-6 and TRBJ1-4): DAGVTQSPTHLIKTRGQQVTLRCSPKSGHDTVSWYQQALGQGPQFIFQYYEEEERQRGNFPDRFSGHQFPNYSSELNVNALLLGDSALYLCASSLFGQEEKLFFGSGTQLSVL.

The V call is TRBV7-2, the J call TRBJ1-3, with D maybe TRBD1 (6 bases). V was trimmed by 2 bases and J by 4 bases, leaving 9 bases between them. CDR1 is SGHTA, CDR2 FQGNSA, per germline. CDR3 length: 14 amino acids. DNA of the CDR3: TGTGCCAGCAGCTTAACAGGGCTAGGAAACACCATATATTTT. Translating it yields CASSLTGLGNTIYF.

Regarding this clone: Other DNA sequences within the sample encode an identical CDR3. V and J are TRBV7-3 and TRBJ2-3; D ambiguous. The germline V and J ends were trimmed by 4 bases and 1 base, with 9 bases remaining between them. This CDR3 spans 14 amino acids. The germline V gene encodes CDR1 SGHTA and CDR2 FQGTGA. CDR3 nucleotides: TGTGCCAGCAGCTCACGTCAGGGCACAGATACGCAGTATTTT. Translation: CASSSRQGTDTQYF.

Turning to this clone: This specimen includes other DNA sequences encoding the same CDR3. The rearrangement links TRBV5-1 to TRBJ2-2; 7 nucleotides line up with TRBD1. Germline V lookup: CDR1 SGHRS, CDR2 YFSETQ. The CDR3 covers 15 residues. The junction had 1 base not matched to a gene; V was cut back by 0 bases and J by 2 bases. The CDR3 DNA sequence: TGCGCCAGCAGCTTGGAAGGGGGCAACACCGGGGAGCTGTTTTTT. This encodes CASSLEGGNTGELFF.

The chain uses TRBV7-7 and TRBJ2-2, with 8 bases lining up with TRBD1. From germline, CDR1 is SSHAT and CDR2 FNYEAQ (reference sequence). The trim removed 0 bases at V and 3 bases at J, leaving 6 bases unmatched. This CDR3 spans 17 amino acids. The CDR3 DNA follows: TGTGCCAGCAGCTTAGCCGGACAGGGAGAGGACACCGGGGAGCTGTTTTTT. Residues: CASSLAGQGEDTGELFF.

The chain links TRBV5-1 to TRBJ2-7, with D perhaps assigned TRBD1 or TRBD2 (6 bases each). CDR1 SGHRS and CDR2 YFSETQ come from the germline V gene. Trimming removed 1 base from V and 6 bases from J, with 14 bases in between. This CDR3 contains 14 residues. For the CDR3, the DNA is TGCGCCAGCAGCTTGTCGGGGGCGTCTGGCGAGCAGTACTTC. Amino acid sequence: CASSLSGASGEQYF.

In DNA, the CDR3 is TGTGCCAGCAGTAGGGACCGCAGGGAGGAGCAGTACTTC. This translates into CASSRDRREEQYF. The rearrangement uses TRBV5-6 and TRBJ2-7; tentatively, D is TRBD1 or TRBD2 (5 bases each). CDR3 size: 13 residues. Germline-derived CDR1 and CDR2 are SGHDT and YYEEEE. Trimming removed 5 bases at V and 7 bases at J, with 16 bases between.

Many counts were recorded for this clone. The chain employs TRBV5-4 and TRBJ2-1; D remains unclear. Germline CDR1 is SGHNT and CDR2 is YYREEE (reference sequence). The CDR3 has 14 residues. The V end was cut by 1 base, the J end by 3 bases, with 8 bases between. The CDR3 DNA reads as TGTGCCAGCAGCTTGCCCGGTATCTACAATGAGCAGTTCTTC. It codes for CASSLPGIYNEQFF.

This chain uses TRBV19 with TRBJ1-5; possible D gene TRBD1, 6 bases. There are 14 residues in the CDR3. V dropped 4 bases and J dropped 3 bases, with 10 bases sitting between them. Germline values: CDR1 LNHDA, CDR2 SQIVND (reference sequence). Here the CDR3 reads CASSKAGANQPQHF. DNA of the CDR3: TGTGCCAGTAGTAAGGCGGGGGCCAATCAGCCCCAGCATTTT.

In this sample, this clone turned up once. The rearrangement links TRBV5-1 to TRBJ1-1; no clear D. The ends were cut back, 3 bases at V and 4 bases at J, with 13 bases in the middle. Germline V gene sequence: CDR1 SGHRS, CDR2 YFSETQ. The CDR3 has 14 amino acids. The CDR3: CASSSALKATEAFF. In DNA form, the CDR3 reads TGCGCCAGCAGCTCTGCCTTGAAGGCCACTGAAGCTTTCTTT.

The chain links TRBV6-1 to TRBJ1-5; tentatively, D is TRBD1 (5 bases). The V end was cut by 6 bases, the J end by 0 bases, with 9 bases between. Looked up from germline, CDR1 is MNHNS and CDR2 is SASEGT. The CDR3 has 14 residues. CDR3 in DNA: TGTGCCAGCAGCCGACAGACTAGCAATCAGCCCCAGCATTTT. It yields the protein CASSRQTSNQPQHF.

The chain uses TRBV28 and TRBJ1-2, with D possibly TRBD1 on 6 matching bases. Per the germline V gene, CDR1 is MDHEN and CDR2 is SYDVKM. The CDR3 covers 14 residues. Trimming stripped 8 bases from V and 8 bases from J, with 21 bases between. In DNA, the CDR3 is TGTGCCAGCTACCTAATGGGTGGGGGCCAAGGCTACACCTTC. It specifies CASYLMGGGQGYTF.

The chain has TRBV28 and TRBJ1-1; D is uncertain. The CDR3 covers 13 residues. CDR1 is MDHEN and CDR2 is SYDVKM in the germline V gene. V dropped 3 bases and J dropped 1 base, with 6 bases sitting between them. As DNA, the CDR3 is TGTGCCAGCAGTTTTGCGGAGAACACTGAAGCTTTCTTT. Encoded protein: CASSFAENTEAFF.

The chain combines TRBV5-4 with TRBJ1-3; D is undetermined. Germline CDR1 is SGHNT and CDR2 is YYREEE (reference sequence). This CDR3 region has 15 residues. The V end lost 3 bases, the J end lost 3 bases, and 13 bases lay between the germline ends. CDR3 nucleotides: TGTGCCAGCAGCTCGAACCCTACTTTTGGAAACACCATATATTTT. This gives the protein CASSSNPTFGNTIYF.

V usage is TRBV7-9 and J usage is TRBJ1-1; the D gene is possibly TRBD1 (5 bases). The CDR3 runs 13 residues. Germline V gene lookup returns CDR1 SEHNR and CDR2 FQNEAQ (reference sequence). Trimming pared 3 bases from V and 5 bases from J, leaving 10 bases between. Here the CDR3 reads CASSLAGKTEAFF. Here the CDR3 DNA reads TGTGCCAGCAGCTTGGCAGGGAAGACTGAAGCTTTCTTT.

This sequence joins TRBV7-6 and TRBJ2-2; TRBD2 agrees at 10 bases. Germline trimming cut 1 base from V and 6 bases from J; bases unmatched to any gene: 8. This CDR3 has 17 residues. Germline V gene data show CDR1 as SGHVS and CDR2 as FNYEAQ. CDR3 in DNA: TGTGCCAGCAGCTTAGGAGGTCGAGCGGGAGGGCCCGGGGAGCTGTTTTTT. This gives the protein CASSLGGRAGGPGELFF.

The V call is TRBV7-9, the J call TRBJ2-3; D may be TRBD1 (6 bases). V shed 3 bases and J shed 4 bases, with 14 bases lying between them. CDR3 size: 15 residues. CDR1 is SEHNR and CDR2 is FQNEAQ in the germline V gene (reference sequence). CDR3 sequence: CASSFRDIVPDTQYF. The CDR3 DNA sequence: TGTGCCAGCAGCTTCCGGGACATCGTCCCAGATACGCAGTATTTT.

CDR3 in DNA: TGTGCCAGCAGGTCGAAGGGACTTTACACCGGGGAGCTGTTTTTT. It translates to CASRSKGLYTGELFF. This chain joins TRBV7-2 and TRBJ2-2; D is perhaps TRBD2 (6 bases). Germline lookup yields CDR1 SGHTA and CDR2 FQGNSA. V was pared by 6 bases and J by 3 bases, with 14 bases between. The CDR3 contains 15 residues.

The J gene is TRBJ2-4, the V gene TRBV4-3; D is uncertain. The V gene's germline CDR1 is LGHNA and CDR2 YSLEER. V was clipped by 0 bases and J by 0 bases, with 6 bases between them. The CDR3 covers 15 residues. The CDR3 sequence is CASSQERLAKNIQYF. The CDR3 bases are TGCGCCAGCAGCCAAGAGAGGCTAGCCAAAAACATTCAGTACTTC.

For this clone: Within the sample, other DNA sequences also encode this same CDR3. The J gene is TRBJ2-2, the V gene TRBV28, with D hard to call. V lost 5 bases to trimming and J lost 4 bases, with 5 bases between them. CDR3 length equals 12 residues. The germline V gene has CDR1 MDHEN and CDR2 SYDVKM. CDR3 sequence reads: CASSRVTGELFF. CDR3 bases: TGTGCCAGCAGTCGCGTCACCGGGGAGCTGTTTTTT.

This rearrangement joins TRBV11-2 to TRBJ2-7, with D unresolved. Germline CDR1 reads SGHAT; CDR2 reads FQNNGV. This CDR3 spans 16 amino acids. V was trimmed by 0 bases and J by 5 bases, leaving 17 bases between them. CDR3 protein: CASSLDHRLPAHEQYF. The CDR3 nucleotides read TGTGCCAGCAGCTTAGATCACAGACTGCCGGCCCACGAGCAGTACTTC.

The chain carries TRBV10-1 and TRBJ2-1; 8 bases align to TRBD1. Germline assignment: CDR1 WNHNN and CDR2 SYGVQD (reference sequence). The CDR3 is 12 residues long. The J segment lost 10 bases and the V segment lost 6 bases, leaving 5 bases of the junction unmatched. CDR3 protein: CASRGTGGEQFF. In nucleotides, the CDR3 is TGCGCCAGCAGGGGGACAGGCGGGGAGCAGTTCTTC.